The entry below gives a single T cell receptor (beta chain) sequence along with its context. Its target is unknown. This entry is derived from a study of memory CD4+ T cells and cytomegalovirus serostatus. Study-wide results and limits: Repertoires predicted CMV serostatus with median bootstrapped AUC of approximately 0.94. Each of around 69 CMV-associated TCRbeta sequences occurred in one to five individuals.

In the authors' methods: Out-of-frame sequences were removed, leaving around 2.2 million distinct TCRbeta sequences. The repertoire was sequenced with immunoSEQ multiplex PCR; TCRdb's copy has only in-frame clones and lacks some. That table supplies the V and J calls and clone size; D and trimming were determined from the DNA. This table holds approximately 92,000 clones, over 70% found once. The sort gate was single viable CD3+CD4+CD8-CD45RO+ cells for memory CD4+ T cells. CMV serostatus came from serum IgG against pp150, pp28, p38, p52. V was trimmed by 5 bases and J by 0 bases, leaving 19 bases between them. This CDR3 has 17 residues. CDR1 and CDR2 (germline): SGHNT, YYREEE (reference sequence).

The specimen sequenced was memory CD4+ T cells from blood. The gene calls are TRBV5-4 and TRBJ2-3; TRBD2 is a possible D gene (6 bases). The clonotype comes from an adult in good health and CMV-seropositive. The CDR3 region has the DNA TGTGCCAGCAGTCGACCACGGGACTCGCCTAGCACAGATACGCAGTATTTT. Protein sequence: CASSRPRDSPSTDTQYF.